This T cell receptor (beta chain) came from a study of blood T cell repertoires in COVID-19. In the authors' workflow: By means of reference gene primer amplification, nucleated cell counts were estimated. Sequenced by immunoSEQ multiplex PCR; TCRdb stores in-frame clones only, minus some. V, J and clone size reflect that table, while D and trimming were determined from the DNA. This table has about 290,000 clones, over 85% appearing once. This CDR3 comprises 15 residues. Germline CDR1 reads MDHEN; CDR2 reads SYDVKM. With 6 bases removed from V and 3 bases from J, the gap between germline ends came to 16 bases.

The chain has TRBV28 and TRBJ2-3; the D gene is possibly TRBD2 (6 bases). Material for sequencing was peripheral blood. This TCR was recovered from a woman in her twenties or thirties with COVID-19, enrolled during active disease. This chain's CDR3 is CASRPPGLQTDTQYF. Written as DNA, the CDR3 is TGTGCCAGCAGACCTCCGGGACTGCAGACAGATACGCAGTATTTT.